Below, one T cell receptor beta chain is given with its context. Its antigen remains undetermined. Other nucleotide sequences from this sample produce the same CDR3. In total, fewer than 750 healthy bone marrow donors made up the cohort. All cohort members were sampled while nominally healthy, although unrecorded immune exposures were likely present. The donor was CMV seronegative and was included in the group of several hundred seronegative cohort members. A peripheral blood sample was collected from each donor, and TCR beta sequencing was performed on peripheral blood mononuclear cells. The Qiagen DNeasy Blood Extraction Kit was used to extract genomic DNA from the blood cell samples. The germline V gene encodes CDR1 LNHDA and CDR2 SQIVND (reference sequence). The CDR3 goes from the cysteine to the phenylalanine over 12 residues. The sequence is cut down to CDR3 DNA, 36 bases in frame from base 1. V loses 5 bases of germline sequence and J loses 5 bases, and the interval between the two ends is 9 bases.

The data stem from a study of cytomegalovirus exposure and HLA in healthy donors (dated by TCRdb to 2016 to 2017). Some background on the complete study: In an earlier analysis of 550 to 750 of the donors, less than 350 Gb of sequence data and some 100 million unique TCR beta sequences from about 180 million T cells were reported. Roughly 300 gigabases of sequencing data and 70 million to 100 million unique TCR sequences were included in an early release covering roughly 600 HLA-typed donors. The genetic ancestry cluster associated with self-reported Caucasian donors included roughly 84% of the 398 genotyped donors. The study aimed to test whether cataloging public T cell receptors could reveal signatures of past pathogen exposure. The study used immunosequencing to profile the T cell repertoires of some 600 subjects and linked those repertoires to cytomegalovirus serostatus. A separate validation cohort of approximately 130 different subjects was used in addition to the approximately 700-subject first cohort. High-throughput TCR immunosequencing, statistical association of individual TCRs with disease status, and machine learning were combined to predict cytomegalovirus infection status. In a later analysis, previously published TCR beta repertoires from several hundred donors were re-analyzed and high-resolution HLA genotyping was added so that TCR occurrence patterns could be studied. In the later analysis, no new phenotypic data were used to find candidate immune exposures; instead, reliance was placed on TCR beta sequences and their occurrence across donors. In an earlier analysis of a few hundred of the donors, high-throughput TCR beta sequencing was used to judge whether each TCR beta V gene segment behaved as functional or pseudogenic. Donor age, sex, ethnicity and CMV serostatus were collected together with the repertoire data. A later genetic analysis took genome-wide SNP genotypes for about 55% of the 666 donors and used that subset as a discovery cohort. Every repertoire in the discovery cohort had been generated on one and the same sequencing platform. Both class I and class II loci were covered by HLA typing, at four-digit resolution. The number of typed donors differed by locus: roughly 629-640 for A, B, C, DRB1 and DQB1; approximately 520 for DQA1; approximately 610 for DPA1; and about 450 for DPB1. About 5 DR-DQ haplotypes were handled as single units for association and clustering, since linkage in the cohort was strong. Among a few hundred genotyped donors of the cohort, an average of 235,054 unique TCR beta nucleotide sequences were sequenced per donor, around 18% of them non-productive.

Here is what the overall study found, with its caveats: The only immune exposure information available for the cohort was CMV serostatus. A group of highly shared sequence variants was considered likely to be a technical artifact of the sequencing pipeline. Only TCR beta chains were sequenced in this cohort, and the absence of alpha or paired-chain data limited detectable features. A total of fewer than 200 TCR beta chains were listed by the study as associated with cytomegalovirus. Most CMV-associated TCR beta chains appeared to be HLA-restricted in a later analysis, and the HLA associations seemed to be driven largely by CMV exposure. The 87-base-pair reads could not distinguish some IMGT-functional V segments, including TRBV6-2 and TRBV6-3, so those segments were excluded. An earlier analysis of approximately 570 of the donors showed that most TCR beta V segments appeared in productive rearrangements either about 87% or about 30% of the time, which broadly matched IMGT annotations. Most TCR sequences were seen in very few donors, while some public TCRs were found in many individuals. A further reported finding was that TCR beta sequences accurately predicted the HLA-A and HLA-B alleles for most subjects in the first cohort. Compared with equally common non-associated chains, HLA-associated TCR beta chains in a later analysis were more clonally expanded and had lower generation probabilities. Several of the top co-occurrence clusters appeared to be linked to parvovirus B19, influenza, CMV and Epstein-Barr virus, according to a later analysis. A few of the identified cytomegalovirus-associated TCR beta chains were confirmed in vitro to be specific for cytomegalovirus antigens. When HLA alleles, especially DR and DQ, strongly co-occurred, TCR associations were difficult to assign to individual alleles. Specific HLA alleles were associated with 15,000 to 20,000 TCR beta sequences at a false discovery rate of 0.05 in a later analysis. According to a later analysis, TCR association rates differed among HLA loci, with DRB1 alleles showing the most associated TCRs and HLA-C alleles showing the fewest. Correlated functional status among segregating V segments might be attributable to linkage disequilibrium, but an unknown experimental factor could not be ruled out. Because counts were too low, about 18 rarely observed V segments, including chromosome 9 orphons, were left out of the earlier analysis of approximately 500 of the donors. The classifier was reported to diagnose cytomegalovirus status with high specificity and sensitivity in both the original cohort and the validation cohort. Because HLA typing was unavailable for some donors at each locus, only the typed subset was used in association tests. The authors suggested that the approach could potentially be generalized to other disease states and immunological phenotypes. In a later genetic analysis, a missense DCLRE1C variant was associated with V-gene and J-gene trimming of TCR beta chains, and the association was replicated in an independent cohort. Presence/absence analyses assumed roughly uniform sequencing depth across donors, an assumption that may not hold. Compared with the roughly 720-donor mean, donors in an Asian-associated ancestry cluster had fewer N-insertions in productive TCRs, according to a later genetic analysis.

The library was prepared using the immunoSEQ multiplex PCR assay. The multiplex PCR relied on a mix of 60 forward primers for TCR Vbeta segments and 13 reverse primers for TCR Jbeta segments. A multiplex PCR assay on genomic DNA amplified the CDR3 region of rearranged TCR beta genes. The Illumina HiSeq System was used to sequence the amplified TCR beta libraries as 87-base-pair reads. The authors' analysis ran thus. A later analysis counted some 80 million unique TCR beta chains across the 690 or so repertoires, and 9 million to 14 million of these chains were shared by at least two donors. A nearest-neighbor algorithm error-corrected the raw reads and collapsed the reads into unique sequences, merging closely related sequences to remove PCR and sequencing errors. V, D and J gene segments were assigned by aligning CDR3 sequences to IMGT reference sequences. For a sequence to be retained, a match of at least six nucleotides to both a V gene segment and a J gene segment was required. A rearrangement was called productive if the CDR3 had no stop codons and remained in frame with V and J, and every other rearrangement was called non-productive. CDR3 was defined by IMGT convention, running from the second conserved V-encoded cysteine to the conserved J-encoded phenylalanine. In an earlier analysis of just under 600 of the donors, sequences lacking an unambiguous match to a single V gene segment were excluded. An earlier analysis of some 500 of the donors classified V segments as functional when productive rearrangements were above 56.7% and as segregating when the standard deviation between donors was above 5%. To diagnose cytomegalovirus status from the catalog of TCR beta chain sequences, a statistical classification framework was built. V and J gene assignment, in a later analysis, came from comparing TCR nucleotide sequences with IMGT/GENE-DB human TR gene sequences. Using the TCRdist pipeline, a later analysis assigned CDR3 sequences along with most-parsimonious VDJ recombination scenarios. A later analysis defined each TCR beta chain by its CDR3 amino acid sequence plus V-gene family, and excluded reads lacking a unique V-gene family. In a later analysis, 500 to 700 highly shared, low-generation-probability nucleotide sequences were removed to address suspected cross-contamination and a sequencing artifact. In a later analysis, a clonal expansion index was calculated for each public chain from normalized within-repertoire ranks of inferred template counts. A later analysis computed generation probabilities with a VDJ recombination model fitted to out-of-frame rearrangements, and checked the results against IGoR. A later analysis scored TCR-TCR, TCR-HLA and TCR-CMV co-occurrence with hypergeometric tests, applying a repertoire-size bias correction to TCR pairs. In a later analysis, false discovery rates were estimated by permuting HLA or CMV assignments 20 times. In a later analysis, co-occurring TCRs were grouped using DBSCAN, and TCRdist sequence similarity was added for clustering within HLA-allele-positive subsets. Repertoires with fewer than 30,000 or more than 120,000 public chains, plus five repertoires with anomalous nucleotide sharing, were excluded from co-occurrence clustering. TCRdb took this table from immuneACCESS and kept in-frame rearrangements with V and J called. Such tables lack part of the clones; where checked against another copy, unresolved V genes explain under half of the gap, and the rest is unexplained. That table is the source of V, J and clone size, and D and trimming were worked out from the DNA. The sample's own table lists under 200,000 clones. 2.1% of the sample is in the top ten clones.

The receptor's source is a man under 40 in good health and CMV-seronegative. The specimen was PBMCs. This receptor chain uses TRBV19 and TRBJ1-2, with the D gene uncertain. The CDR3 amino acid sequence is: CASSDRGYGYTF. The base sequence is TGTGCCAGTAGTGATAGAGGGTATGGCTACACCTTC.